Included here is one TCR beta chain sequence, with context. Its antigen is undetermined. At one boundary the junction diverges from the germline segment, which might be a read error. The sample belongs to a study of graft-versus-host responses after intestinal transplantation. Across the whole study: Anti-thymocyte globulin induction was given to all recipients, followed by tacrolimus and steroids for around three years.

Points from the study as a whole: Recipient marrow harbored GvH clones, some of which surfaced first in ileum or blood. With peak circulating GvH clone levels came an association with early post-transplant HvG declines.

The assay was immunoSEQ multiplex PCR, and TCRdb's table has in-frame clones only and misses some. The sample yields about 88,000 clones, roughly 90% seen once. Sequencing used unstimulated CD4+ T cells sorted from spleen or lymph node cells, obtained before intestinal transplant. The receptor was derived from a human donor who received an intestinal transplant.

CDR3 sequence (DNA): TGTGCTAGCAGCTTAGATCCGCGCGGGGGGACCTTCCAAAAGTCCCTCCACTTT. This sequence encodes CASSLDPRGGTFQKSLHF. The rearrangement joins TRBV7-7 to TRBJ1-6; D is possibly TRBD1 (5 bases). Germline loops: CDR1 SSHAT, CDR2 FNYEAQ (reference sequence). The CDR3 is 18 amino acids.